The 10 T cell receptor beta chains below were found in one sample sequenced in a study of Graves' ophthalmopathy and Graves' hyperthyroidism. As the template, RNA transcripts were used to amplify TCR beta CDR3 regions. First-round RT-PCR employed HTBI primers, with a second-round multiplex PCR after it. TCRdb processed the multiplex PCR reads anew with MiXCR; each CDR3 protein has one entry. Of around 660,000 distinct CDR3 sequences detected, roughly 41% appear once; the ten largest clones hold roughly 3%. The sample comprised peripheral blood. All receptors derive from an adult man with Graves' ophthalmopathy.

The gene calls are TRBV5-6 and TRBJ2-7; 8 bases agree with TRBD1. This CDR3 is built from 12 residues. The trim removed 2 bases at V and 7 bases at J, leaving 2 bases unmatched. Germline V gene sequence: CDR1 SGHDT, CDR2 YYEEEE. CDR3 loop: CASSFRGQEQYF. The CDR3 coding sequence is TGTGCCAGCAGCTTCAGGGGGCAAGAGCAGTACTTC. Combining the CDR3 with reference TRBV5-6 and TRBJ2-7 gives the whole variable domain DAGVTQSPTHLIKTRGQQVTLRCSPKSGHDTVSWYQQALGQGPQFIFQYYEEEERQRGNFPDRFSGHQFPNYSSELNVNALLLGDSALYLCASSFRGQEQYFGPGTRLTVT.

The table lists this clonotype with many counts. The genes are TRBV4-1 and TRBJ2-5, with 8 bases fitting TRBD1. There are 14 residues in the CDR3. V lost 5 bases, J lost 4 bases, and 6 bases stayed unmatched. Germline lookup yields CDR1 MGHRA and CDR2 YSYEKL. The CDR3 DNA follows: TGCGCCAGCAGCACCCAGGGGGCTCTAGAGACCCAGTACTTC. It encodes CASSTQGALETQYF.

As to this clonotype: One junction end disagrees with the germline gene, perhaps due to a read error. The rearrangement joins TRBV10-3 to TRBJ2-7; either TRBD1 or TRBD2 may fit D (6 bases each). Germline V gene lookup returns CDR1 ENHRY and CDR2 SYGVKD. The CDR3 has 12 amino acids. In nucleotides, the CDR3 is TGTGCCTCACGGGGGACATCCTACGAGCAGTGCTTC. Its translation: CASRGTSYEQCF.

The CDR3 DNA reads as TGTGCCAGCACTCCAATCCCTGGACTAGCGGGAGCTGGGGCCAACGTCCTGACTTTC. Protein sequence: CASTPIPGLAGAGANVLTF. The V call is TRBV19, the J call TRBJ2-6; 13 nucleotides match TRBD2. The CDR3 extends over 19 amino acids. The ends lost 9 bases at V and 2 bases at J; junction bases unmatched: 13. CDR1 LNHDA and CDR2 SQIVND come from the germline V gene (reference sequence).

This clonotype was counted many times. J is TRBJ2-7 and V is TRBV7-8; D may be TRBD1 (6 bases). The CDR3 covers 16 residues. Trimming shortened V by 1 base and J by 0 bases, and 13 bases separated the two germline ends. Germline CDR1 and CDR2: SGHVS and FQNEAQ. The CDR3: CASSLDGDMSSYEQYF. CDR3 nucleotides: TGTGCCAGCAGCTTAGATGGGGACATGAGCTCCTACGAGCAGTACTTC.

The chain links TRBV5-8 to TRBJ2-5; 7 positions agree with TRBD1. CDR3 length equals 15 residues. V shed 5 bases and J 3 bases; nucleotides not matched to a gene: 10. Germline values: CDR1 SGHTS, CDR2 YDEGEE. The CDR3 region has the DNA TGTGCCAGCAGTCAAACCGGGACAGTTGAAGAGACCCAGTACTTC. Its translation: CASSQTGTVEETQYF.

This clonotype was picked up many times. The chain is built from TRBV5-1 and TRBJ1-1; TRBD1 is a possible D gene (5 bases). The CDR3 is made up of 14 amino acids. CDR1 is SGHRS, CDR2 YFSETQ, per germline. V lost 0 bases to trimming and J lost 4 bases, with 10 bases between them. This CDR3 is CASSLVQGSTEAFF. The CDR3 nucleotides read TGCGCCAGCAGCTTGGTTCAGGGATCCACTGAAGCTTTCTTT.

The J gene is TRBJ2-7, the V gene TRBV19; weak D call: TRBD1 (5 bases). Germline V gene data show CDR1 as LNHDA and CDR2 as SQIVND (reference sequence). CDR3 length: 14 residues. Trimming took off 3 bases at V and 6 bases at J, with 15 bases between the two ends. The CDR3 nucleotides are TGTGCCAGTAGTATTAGGCAGGGAAGCTGCGAGCAGTACTTC. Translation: CASSIRQGSCEQYF.

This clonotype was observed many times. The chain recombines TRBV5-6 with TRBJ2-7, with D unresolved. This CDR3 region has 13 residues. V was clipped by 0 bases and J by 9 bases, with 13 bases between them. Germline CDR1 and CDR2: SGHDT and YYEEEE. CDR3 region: CASSLVRQDRQYF. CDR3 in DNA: TGTGCCAGCAGCTTGGTTCGGCAGGATCGGCAGTACTTC.

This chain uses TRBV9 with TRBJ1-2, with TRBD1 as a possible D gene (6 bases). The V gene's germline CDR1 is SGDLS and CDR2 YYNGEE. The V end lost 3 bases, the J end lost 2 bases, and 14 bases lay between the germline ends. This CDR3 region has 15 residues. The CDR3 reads CASSALGGGNYGYTF. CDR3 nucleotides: TGTGCCAGCAGCGCTCTCGGGGGCGGGAACTATGGCTACACCTTC.